The sequence of this TCR beta chain was determined in a study of molecular identifiers for immune sequencing clone quantification. This clonotype was seen just once. Antigen unknown. Study results and caveats: With a barcode shared among identical TCR molecules, highly expanded clone sizes could be underestimated.

Trimming took 6 bases from V and 6 from J; bases not matched to a gene: 11. The CDR3 is made up of 16 amino acids. Germline V gene data show CDR1 as MNHEY and CDR2 as SMNVEV (reference sequence). MiXCR was run by TCRdb on the PCR reads, yielding one entry per CDR3 protein. Among about half a million distinct CDR3 sequences listed, about a fifth were seen once. Sorted naive CD8 T cells were those defined as CD8+CD4-CCR7+CD45RA+. The chain has TRBV27 and TRBJ2-2; TRBD1 matches 9 bases. Input material: naive CD8+ T cells from blood, with Jurkat cell RNA spiked in. The subset: FACS-sorted CD8+CD4-CCR7+CD45RA+ naive T cells. The receptor's source is a human donor in good health. Some libraries in this study had Jurkat cell RNA spiked in. The CDR3 reads CASSLPGQGWAGELFF. The CDR3 nucleotides read TGTGCCAGCAGCCTTCCGGGACAGGGATGGGCCGGGGAGCTGTTTTTT.